Listed below are T cell receptor beta chains from one sample, sequenced in a study of blood T cells in healthy people across ages. TCRdb reanalysed the 5' RACE reads using MiXCR and keeps one entry per CDR3 protein. The sample has around 970,000 distinct CDR3 sequences, roughly half seen once. Sequenced sample: blood. These receptors all come from a woman in her fifties or sixties in good health. CDR3s include the opening cysteine and the closing phenylalanine or tryptophan. Each record gives: V gene, CDR3 protein.

V gene: TRBV12-3/TRBV12-4
CDR3 protein: CASSLGPGFRDNEQFF

V gene: TRBV3-1
CDR3 protein: CASSQGLGAQETQYF

V gene: TRBV20-1
CDR3 protein: CSARDLAGDEQYF

V gene: TRBV29-1
CDR3 protein: CSVRGQAGNTEAFF

V gene: TRBV7-9
CDR3 protein: CASSLMRGLMNEKLFF

V gene: TRBV4-3
CDR3 protein: CASSPKGMGQGPQVDEQFF

V gene: TRBV25-1
CDR3 protein: CASSESAGVPSIVQFF

V gene: TRBV20-1
CDR3 protein: CSAVTRETQYF

V gene: TRBV29-1
CDR3 protein: CSATRGETQETQYF

V gene: TRBV14
CDR3 protein: CASSRDRDPDTQYF

V gene: TRBV12-3/TRBV12-4
CDR3 protein: CASSLVRNEQFF

V gene: TRBV6-2/TRBV6-3
CDR3 protein: CASRDLDRAVYEQYF

V gene: TRBV5-1
CDR3 protein: CASSKGLAGSGETQYF

V gene: TRBV3-1
CDR3 protein: CASSIHGQNEQYF

V gene: TRBV4-3
CDR3 protein: CASSQGTGGRSPLHF

V gene: TRBV29-1
CDR3 protein: CSVHRGNEQFF

V gene: TRBV7-9
CDR3 protein: CASSPNRQGIGTNEKLFF

V gene: TRBV10-3
CDR3 protein: CAISERQGYNSPLHF

V gene: TRBV12-3/TRBV12-4
CDR3 protein: CASRPGLATYEQYF

V gene: TRBV20-1
CDR3 protein: CSARVLGQSSTDTQYF

V gene: TRBV7-8
CDR3 protein: CASSFNRDSPLHF

V gene: TRBV12-3/TRBV12-4
CDR3 protein: CASSRQGGGYTF

V gene: TRBV3-1
CDR3 protein: CACGAVQETQYF

V gene: TRBV2
CDR3 protein: CASPGLAGGRETQYF

V gene: TRBV12-3/TRBV12-4
CDR3 protein: CASTNPGEVVDMQYF

V gene: TRBV27
CDR3 protein: CASSLRTGVDYGYTF

V gene: TRBV4-2
CDR3 protein: CASSQSTGLGSYNEQYF

V gene: TRBV4-2
CDR3 protein: CASSQASEGRTDTQYF

V gene: TRBV29-1
CDR3 protein: CSADSGDYNEQFF

V gene: TRBV12-3/TRBV12-4
CDR3 protein: CASSPPDLYEQYF

V gene: TRBV5-1
CDR3 protein: CASSSSQGNYNEQYF

V gene: TRBV18
CDR3 protein: CASSPTVNYGYTF

V gene: TRBV28
CDR3 protein: CASSTDRFNRETQYF

V gene: TRBV10-3
CDR3 protein: CANSAQFTGELFF

V gene: TRBV29-1
CDR3 protein: CSAVLGLAVYEQYF

V gene: TRBV7-9
CDR3 protein: CASSLGGQGAKNIQYF

V gene: TRBV4-1
CDR3 protein: CASSQEPSGRFETQYF

V gene: TRBV10-3
CDR3 protein: CAISVSGVQETQYF

V gene: TRBV7-6
CDR3 protein: CASSLALAGITDTQYF

V gene: TRBV12-3/TRBV12-4
CDR3 protein: CASSPGQNNYGYTF

V gene: TRBV20-1
CDR3 protein: CSAPKVAGGRGETQYF

V gene: TRBV20-1
CDR3 protein: CSASSRHEQYF

V gene: TRBV7-9
CDR3 protein: CASSQGFLIGTQYF

V gene: TRBV21-1
CDR3 protein: CACSKGDRGRETQYF

V gene: TRBV20-1
CDR3 protein: CSAKALAGEQYF

V gene: TRBV6-7
CDR3 protein: CASSYLDTLTSYEQYF

V gene: TRBV5-6
CDR3 protein: CASSQKTSGTYYEQYF

V gene: TRBV28
CDR3 protein: CASSQTLRWESDDQPQHF

V gene: TRBV29-1
CDR3 protein: CCVVGISSLLQETQYF

V gene: TRBV11-2
CDR3 protein: CASSQRSYNEQFF